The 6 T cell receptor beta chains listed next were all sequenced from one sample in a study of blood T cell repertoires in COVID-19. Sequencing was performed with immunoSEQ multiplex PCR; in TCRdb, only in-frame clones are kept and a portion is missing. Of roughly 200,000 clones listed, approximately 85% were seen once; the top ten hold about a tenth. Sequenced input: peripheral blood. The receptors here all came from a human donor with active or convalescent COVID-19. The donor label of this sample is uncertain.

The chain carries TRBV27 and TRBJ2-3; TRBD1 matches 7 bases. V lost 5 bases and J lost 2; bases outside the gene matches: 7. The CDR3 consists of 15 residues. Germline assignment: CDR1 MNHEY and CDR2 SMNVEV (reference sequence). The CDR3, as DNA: TGTGCCAGCAGTCCGCCACAGGGGACCACAGATACGCAGTATTTT. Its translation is CASSPPQGTTDTQYF.

The CDR3 bases are TGTGCCAGCAAATTTGCAACTAATGAAAAACTGTTTTTT. Its translation: CASKFATNEKLFF. The chain uses TRBV19 and TRBJ1-4; no clear D. The CDR3 runs to 13 residues. V was clipped by 9 bases and J by 0 bases, with 8 bases between them. Germline V gene sequence: CDR1 LNHDA, CDR2 SQIVND (reference sequence).

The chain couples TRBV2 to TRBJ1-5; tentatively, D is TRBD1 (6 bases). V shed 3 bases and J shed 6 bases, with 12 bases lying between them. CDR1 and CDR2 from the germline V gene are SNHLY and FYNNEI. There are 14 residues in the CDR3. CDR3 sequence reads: CASSDGGRIQPQHF. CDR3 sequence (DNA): TGTGCCAGCAGTGACGGGGGGCGGATTCAGCCCCAGCATTTT.

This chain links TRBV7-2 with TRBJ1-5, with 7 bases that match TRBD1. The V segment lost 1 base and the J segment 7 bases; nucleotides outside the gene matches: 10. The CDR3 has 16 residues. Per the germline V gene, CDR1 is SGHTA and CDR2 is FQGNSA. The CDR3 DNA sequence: TGTGCCAGCAGCTTAGGGGTTGACAGGGTAGGCCAGCCCCAGCATTTT. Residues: CASSLGVDRVGQPQHF.

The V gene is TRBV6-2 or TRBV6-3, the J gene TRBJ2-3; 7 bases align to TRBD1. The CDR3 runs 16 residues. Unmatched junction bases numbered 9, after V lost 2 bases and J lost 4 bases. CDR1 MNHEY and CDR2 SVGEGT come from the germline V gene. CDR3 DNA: TGTGCCAGCAGTTACCCGATCGGACAGGAGGCAGATACGCAGTATTTT. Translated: CASSYPIGQEADTQYF.

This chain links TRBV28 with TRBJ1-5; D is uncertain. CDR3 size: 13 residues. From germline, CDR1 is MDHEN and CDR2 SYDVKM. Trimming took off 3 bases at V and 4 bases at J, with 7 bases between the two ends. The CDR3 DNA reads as TGTGCCAGCAGTTTTTCTATTAATCAGCCCCAGCATTTT. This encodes CASSFSINQPQHF.